What follows are 9 T cell receptor beta chains derived from one specimen sequenced in a study of OX40 agonist ivuxolimab in advanced cancers. TCRdb's copy holds only in-frame clones and misses some; the assay was immunoSEQ multiplex PCR. The repertoire holds roughly 70,000 clones, with 87% as singletons. This specimen consisted of CD4+ or CD8+ T cells sorted from blood, obtained in a trial of the OX40 agonist ivuxolimab. Every receptor here comes from an adult with an advanced solid tumor such as melanoma, head and neck, liver or kidney cancer.

This clone appeared once. This chain links TRBV5-4 with TRBJ1-2, with TRBD1 as a possible D gene (6 bases). Trimming stripped 2 bases from V and 5 bases from J, with 16 bases between. The germline CDR1 and CDR2 sequences are SGHNT and YYREEE (reference sequence). The CDR3 extends over 15 amino acids. The CDR3 spells CASSLAGTNLYGYTF. CDR3 DNA sequence: TGTGCCAGCAGCTTAGCCGGGACAAATTTATATGGCTACACCTTC.

The V call is TRBV19, the J call TRBJ2-1, with D possibly called TRBD1 or TRBD2 (5 bases each). V gave up 7 bases and J gave up 4 bases, with 20 bases separating them. This CDR3 contains 16 residues. Germline V gene sequence: CDR1 LNHDA, CDR2 SQIVND (reference sequence). The DNA of the CDR3 is TGTGCCAGTACCTCCCTTAAGGACGGGGCGTACAATGAGCAGTTCTTC. This encodes CASTSLKDGAYNEQFF.

The chain joins TRBV6-1 to TRBJ1-2, with TRBD1 identical over 9 bases. The germline CDR1 and CDR2 sequences are MNHNS and SASEGT. The CDR3 has 15 amino acids. Trimming cost V 6 bases and J 2 bases; bases outside gene matches: 7. The CDR3 is CASRAPGQGNYGYTF. The CDR3, as DNA: TGTGCCAGCAGGGCACCGGGACAGGGAAACTATGGCTACACCTTC.

The chain joins TRBV9 to TRBJ1-1, with a possible D match to TRBD1 (5 bases). CDR1 is SGDLS and CDR2 is YYNGEE in the germline V gene. Trimming removed 3 bases from V and 1 base from J, with 10 bases in between. The CDR3 is 14 residues long. The CDR3 loop is CASSATQGNTEAFF. In nucleotides, the CDR3 is TGTGCCAGCAGCGCGACCCAGGGGAACACTGAAGCTTTCTTT. The entire variable domain, with the rest obtained from reference TRBV9 and TRBJ1-1, is as follows: DSGVTQTPKHLITATGQRVTLRCSPRSGDLSVYWYQQSLDQGLQFLIQYYNGEERAKGNILERFSAQQFPDLHSELNLSSLELGDSALYFCASSATQGNTEAFFGQGTRLTVV.

The chain carries TRBV2 and TRBJ2-7; 12 nucleotides align to TRBD1. Per germline, CDR1 SNHLY and CDR2 FYNNEI. CDR3 length: 13 residues. The J segment lost 7 bases and the V segment lost 8 bases, leaving 6 bases of the junction unmatched. This CDR3 is CASGGDRGREQYF. The CDR3 bases are TGTGCCAGCGGGGGGGACAGGGGGCGAGAGCAGTACTTC.

This chain uses TRBV5-4 with TRBJ2-1; D is possibly TRBD1 (5 bases). V was cut by 4 bases and J by 8 bases, with 13 bases left in between. In germline, CDR1 is SGHNT, CDR2 YYREEE (reference sequence). The CDR3 has 13 residues. CDR3 sequence: CASSPIGADEQFF. CDR3 sequence (DNA): TGTGCCAGCAGCCCTATTGGGGCGGATGAGCAGTTCTTC.

This chain uses TRBV28 with TRBJ2-5; D not resolved. The tail of the sequence fits TRBJ2-7 better, so the J call may be wrong. Germline V gives CDR1 MDHEN, CDR2 SYDVKM. The CDR3 is 12 residues long. The CDR3 spells CASSLSLHEQYF. The CDR3 region has the DNA TGTGCCAGCAGTTTATCCCTGCACGAGCAGTACTTC.

This chain connects TRBV19 to TRBJ1-6, with 8 bases matching TRBD1. The CDR3 loop spans 16 amino acids. The ends lost 4 bases at V and 1 base at J; junction bases unmatched: 3. Germline CDR1 is LNHDA and CDR2 is SQIVND (reference sequence). The CDR3 loop reads CASSTQGDSYNSPLHF. The DNA of the CDR3 is TGTGCCAGTAGTACACAGGGGGATTCCTATAATTCACCCCTCCACTTT.

The chain links TRBV27 to TRBJ1-5; 7 nucleotides match TRBD1. The CDR3 loop spans 15 amino acids. Germline trimming cut 5 bases from V and 6 bases from J; bases unmatched to any gene: 10. Germline CDR1 is MNHEY and CDR2 is SMNVEV (reference sequence). The CDR3 bases are TGTGCCAGCAGTCCGTCGACAGGGTTCCGTCAGCCCCAGCATTTT. Translation gives CASSPSTGFRQPQHF.